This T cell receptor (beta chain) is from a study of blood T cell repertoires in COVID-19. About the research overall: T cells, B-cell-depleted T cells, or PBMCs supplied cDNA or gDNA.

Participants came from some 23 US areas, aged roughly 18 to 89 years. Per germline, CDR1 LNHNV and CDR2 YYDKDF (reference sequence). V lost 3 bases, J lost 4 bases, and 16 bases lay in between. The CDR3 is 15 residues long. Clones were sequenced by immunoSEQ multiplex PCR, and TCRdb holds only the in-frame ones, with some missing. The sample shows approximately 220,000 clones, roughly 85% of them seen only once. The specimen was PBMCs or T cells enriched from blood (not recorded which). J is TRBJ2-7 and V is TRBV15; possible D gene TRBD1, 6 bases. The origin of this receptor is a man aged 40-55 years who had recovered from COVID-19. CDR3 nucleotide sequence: TGTGCCACCAGCAGCGACCCAGGACAGTCATACGAGCAGTACTTC. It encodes CATSSDPGQSYEQYF.